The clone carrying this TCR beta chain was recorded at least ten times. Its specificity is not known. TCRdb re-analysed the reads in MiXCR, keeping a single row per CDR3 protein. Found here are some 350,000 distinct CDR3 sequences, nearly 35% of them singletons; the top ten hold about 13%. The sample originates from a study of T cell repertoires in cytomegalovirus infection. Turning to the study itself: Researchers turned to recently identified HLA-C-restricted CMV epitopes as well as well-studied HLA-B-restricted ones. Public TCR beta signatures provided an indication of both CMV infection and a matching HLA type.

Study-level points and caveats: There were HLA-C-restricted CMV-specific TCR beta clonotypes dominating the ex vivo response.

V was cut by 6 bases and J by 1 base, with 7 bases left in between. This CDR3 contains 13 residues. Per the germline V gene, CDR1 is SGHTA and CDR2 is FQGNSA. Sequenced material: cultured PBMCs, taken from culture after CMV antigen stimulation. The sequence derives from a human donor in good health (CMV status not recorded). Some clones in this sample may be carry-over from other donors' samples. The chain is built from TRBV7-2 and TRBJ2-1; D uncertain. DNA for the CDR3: TGTGCCAGCAGGGGGTCTTCCTACAATGAGCAGTTCTTC. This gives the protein CASRGSSYNEQFF.